The source of this TCR beta chain is a study of metastatic and nonmetastatic thyroid tumors. Study-level information: Peripheral blood and tumor or nodule samples from malignant and benign thyroid patients were compared.

Looked up from germline, CDR1 is SGHTA and CDR2 is FQGTGA. Losses at the gene ends were 4 bases for V and 3 bases for J; bases not matched to a gene: 17. The CDR3 runs 19 residues. In its sample, this clone was seen many times. Its matching antigen is unknown. TCRdb re-clonotyped the PCR reads through MiXCR. This sample has 25,000 or so clones, with over 12% found just once. Treatment of any kind had been given to no patient before thyroid surgery. Study-wide points: Significantly greater TCR beta diversity was reportedly found in malignant thyroid tumors than in benign nodules (in blood and tumor).

The chain links TRBV7-3 to TRBJ1-5, with 8 bases that match TRBD1. This receptor was obtained from a male donor with papillary thyroid cancer or a benign thyroid nodule (not recorded which). Some clones in this sample may be carry-over from other donors' samples. Sequencing input: blood. The CDR3 spells CASSSRGFHGQGFNQPQHF. In DNA, the CDR3 is TGTGCCAGCAGCTCAAGGGGGTTTCACGGACAGGGCTTCAATCAGCCCCAGCATTTT. The whole variable domain, filled in from reference TRBV7-3 and TRBJ1-5, reads GAGVSQTPSNKVTEKGKYVELRCDPISGHTALYWYRQSLGQGPEFLIYFQGTGAADDSGLPNDRFFAVRPEGSVSTLKIQRTERGDSAVYLCASSSRGFHGQGFNQPQHFGDGTRLSIL.